This T cell receptor (beta chain) comes out of a study of blood T cell repertoires in COVID-19. The overall study: From the United States, Italy and Spain came samples of acute and convalescent COVID-19. Sources were T cells, B-cell-depleted T cells, or PBMCs; the material itself was cDNA or gDNA.

The CDR3 is 13 amino acids. Trimming took 3 bases from V and 4 from J, leaving 9 bases between them. Germline V gene lookup returns CDR1 ENHRY and CDR2 SYGVKD. Authors' processing steps: Quantification of nucleated cells was approximated via reference gene primer amplification. TCRdb's table, derived via immunoSEQ multiplex PCR, lists solely in-frame clones and lacks some. The DNA was the basis for D and trimming; V, J and clone size are from that table. Here the sample spans roughly 270,000 clones, approximately 85% being singletons. This clone was seen a few times. The chain uses TRBV10-3 and TRBJ1-1; D not certain. Sample: peripheral blood. The TCR sequence derives from a man aged 50-59 years with active or convalescent COVID-19. The CDR3 spells CAISDRLGTEAFF. CDR3 bases: TGTGCCATCAGTGACAGGTTGGGCACTGAAGCTTTCTTT.